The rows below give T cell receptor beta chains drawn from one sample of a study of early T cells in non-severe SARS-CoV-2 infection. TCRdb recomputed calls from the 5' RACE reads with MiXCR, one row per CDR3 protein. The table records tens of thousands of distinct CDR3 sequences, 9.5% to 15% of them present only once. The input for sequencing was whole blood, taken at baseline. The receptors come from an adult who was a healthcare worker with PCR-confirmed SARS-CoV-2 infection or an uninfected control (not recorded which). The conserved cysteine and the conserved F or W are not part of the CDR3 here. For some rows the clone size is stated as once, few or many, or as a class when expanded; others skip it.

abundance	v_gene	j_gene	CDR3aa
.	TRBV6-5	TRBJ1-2	ASSYSVNYGYT
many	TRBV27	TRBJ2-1	ASSLSPSSYNEQF
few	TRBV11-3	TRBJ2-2	ASSSTRTSGGPTGELF
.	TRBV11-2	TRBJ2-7	ASRDAPGGSYEQY
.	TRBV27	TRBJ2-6	ASSSPRTGVTSGANVLT
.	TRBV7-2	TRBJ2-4	ASSLFGLQY
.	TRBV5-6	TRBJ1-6	ASSLEGGRSSPLH
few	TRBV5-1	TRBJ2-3	ASSNGTGFTDTQY
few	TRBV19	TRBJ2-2	ASRVNTGELF
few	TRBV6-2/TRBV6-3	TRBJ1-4	ASSYSKGRNEKLF
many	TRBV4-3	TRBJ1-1	ASSQQQGYTEAF
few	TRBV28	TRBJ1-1	ASSRRNEAF
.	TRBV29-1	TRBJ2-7	SVGTLTTYEQY
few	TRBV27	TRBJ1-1	ASGGQGVNTEAF
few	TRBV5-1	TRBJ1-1	ASSAHTVNTEAF
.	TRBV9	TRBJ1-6	ASSGLGFLH
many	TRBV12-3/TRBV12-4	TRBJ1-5	ASSFGGAGNQPQH
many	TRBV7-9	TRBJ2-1	ASRHMGLAGAHSYNEQF
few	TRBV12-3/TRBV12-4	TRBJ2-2	ASRGSPVGELF
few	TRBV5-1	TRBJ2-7	ASSLTEYEQY
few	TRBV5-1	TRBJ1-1	ASSPTRGKTEAF
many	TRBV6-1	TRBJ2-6	ASSLDSSGANVLT
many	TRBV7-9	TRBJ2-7	ASSAGTGVTYEQY
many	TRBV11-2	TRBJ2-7	ASINPYGVHEQY
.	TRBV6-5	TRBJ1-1	ASSSGGTTEAF
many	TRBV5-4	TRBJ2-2	ASSSGTRNTGELF
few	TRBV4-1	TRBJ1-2	ASSQGRGYGYT
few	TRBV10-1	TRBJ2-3	ASSGTGTDTQY
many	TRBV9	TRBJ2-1	ASSSFNEQF
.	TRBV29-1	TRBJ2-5	SVDRGASETQY
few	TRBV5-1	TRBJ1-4	ASSWSTGLANEKLF
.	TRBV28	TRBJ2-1	ASSSPWGGLRHEQF
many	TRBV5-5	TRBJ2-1	ASRRQGSYNEQF
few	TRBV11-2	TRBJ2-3	ASSSIRGHVQHTQY
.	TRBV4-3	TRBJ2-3	ASSHGTSTDTQY
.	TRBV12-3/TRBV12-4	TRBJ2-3	ASSSPRTSGGSDTQY
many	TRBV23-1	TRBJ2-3	ASSPFPVS
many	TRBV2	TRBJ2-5	ASSETGFEETQY
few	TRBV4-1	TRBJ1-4	ASSQDRQGTNEKLF
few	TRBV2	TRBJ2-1	ATRTGAYNEQF
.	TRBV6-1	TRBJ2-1	ASRRTSGTYYNEQF
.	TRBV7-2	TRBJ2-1	ASSLSGGYYNEQF
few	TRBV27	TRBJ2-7	ASSTGWDRIGEQY
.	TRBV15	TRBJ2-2	ATSRDWTSNTGELF
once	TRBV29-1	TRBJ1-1	SARTAVNTEAF
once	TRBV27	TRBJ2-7	ASRTKGNEQY
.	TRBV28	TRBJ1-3	ASSPTGRVNTIY
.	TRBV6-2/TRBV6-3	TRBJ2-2	ASSNSGELF
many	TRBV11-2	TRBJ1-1	ASRSLRTGNTEAF
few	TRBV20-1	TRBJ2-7	SARDARTSYEQY